This TCR beta chain stems from a study of regulatory T cells in long-lasting Graves disease. About the study: Antithyroid drugs had been given to newly diagnosed Graves' patients for under 3 months. Whole-study findings and limits: Among persistent patients, a larger number of public clonotypes were shared (roughly 2,900) than among newly diagnosed patients (966).

As to time point: newly diagnosed GD, antithyroid drugs for less than 3 months. PBMCs provided the RNA from which the TCR library was made. In building TCR beta libraries, iRepertoire HTBI primers were used together with Arm-PCR of CDR3 regions. TCRdb itself ran the multiplex PCR reads through MiXCR, one entry per CDR3 protein. The table lists around 230,000 distinct CDR3 sequences, about a sixth of them singletons. This CDR3 is 18 amino acids long. V dropped 3 bases and J dropped 2 bases, with 17 bases sitting between them. This clonotype showed up many times. Its antigen remains unidentified. The TCR comes from a female donor with Graves disease. This specimen consisted of peripheral blood mononuclear cells (PBMCs), obtained at new diagnosis, from a patient treated with antithyroid drugs. J is TRBJ2-6 and V is TRBV12-3 or TRBV12-4, with D tentatively TRBD1 (5 bases). CDR3 protein: CASSFLARVFTGANVLTF. The CDR3 nucleotides read TGTGCCAGCAGTTTTCTCGCCAGGGTCTTCACTGGGGCCAACGTCCTGACTTTC.